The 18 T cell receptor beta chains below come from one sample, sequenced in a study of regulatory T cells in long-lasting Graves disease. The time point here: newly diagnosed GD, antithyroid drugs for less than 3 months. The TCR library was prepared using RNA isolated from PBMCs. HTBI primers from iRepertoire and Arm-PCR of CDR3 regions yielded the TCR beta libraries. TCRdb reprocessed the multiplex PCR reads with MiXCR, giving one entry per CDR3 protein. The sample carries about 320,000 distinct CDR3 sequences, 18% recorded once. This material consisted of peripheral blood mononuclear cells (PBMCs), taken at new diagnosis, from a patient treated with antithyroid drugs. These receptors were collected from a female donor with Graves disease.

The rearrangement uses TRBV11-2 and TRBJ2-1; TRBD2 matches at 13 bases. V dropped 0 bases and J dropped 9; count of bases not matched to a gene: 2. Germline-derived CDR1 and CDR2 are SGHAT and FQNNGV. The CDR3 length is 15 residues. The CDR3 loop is CASSLELAGGVEQFF. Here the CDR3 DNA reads TGTGCCAGCAGCTTAGAACTAGCGGGAGGGGTTGAGCAGTTCTTC.

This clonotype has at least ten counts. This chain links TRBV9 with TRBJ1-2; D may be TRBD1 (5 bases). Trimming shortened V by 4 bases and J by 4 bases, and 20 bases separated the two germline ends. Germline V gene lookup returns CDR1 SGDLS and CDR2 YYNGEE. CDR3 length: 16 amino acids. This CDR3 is CASSPEGRYGIYGYTF. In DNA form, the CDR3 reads TGTGCCAGCAGCCCCGAGGGACGGTATGGGATCTATGGCTACACCTTC.

The CDR3 loop reads CASSPDITYEQYF. The CDR3 DNA sequence: TGTGCCAGCAGTCCTGACATCACCTACGAGCAGTACTTC. V and J are TRBV12-3 or TRBV12-4 and TRBJ2-7; D gene ambiguous. Trimming left V 5 bases short and J 2 bases short, with 10 bases between. The CDR3 is 13 residues long.

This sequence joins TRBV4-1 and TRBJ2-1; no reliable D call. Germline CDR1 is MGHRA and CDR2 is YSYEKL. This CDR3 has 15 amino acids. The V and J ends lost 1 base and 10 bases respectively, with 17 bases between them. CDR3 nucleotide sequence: TGCGCCAGCAGCCAAGGCTTCGCCTTAAAAGGGGAGCAGTTCTTC. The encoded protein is CASSQGFALKGEQFF.

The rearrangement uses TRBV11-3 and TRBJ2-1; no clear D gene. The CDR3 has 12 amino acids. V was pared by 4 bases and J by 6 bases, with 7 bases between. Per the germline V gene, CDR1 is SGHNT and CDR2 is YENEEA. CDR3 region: CASSSPPNEQFF. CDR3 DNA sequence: TGTGCCAGCAGCTCACCCCCCAATGAGCAGTTCTTC. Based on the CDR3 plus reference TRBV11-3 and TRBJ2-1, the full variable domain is EAGVVQSPRYKIIEKKQPVAFWCNPISGHNTLYWYLQNLGQGPELLIRYENEEAVDDSQLPKDRFSAERLKGVDSTLKIQPAELGDSAVYLCASSSPPNEQFFGPGTRLTVL.

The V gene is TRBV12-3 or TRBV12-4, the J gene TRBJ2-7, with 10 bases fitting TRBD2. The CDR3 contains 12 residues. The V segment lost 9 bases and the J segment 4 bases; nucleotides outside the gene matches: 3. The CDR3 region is CASTSGVYEQYF. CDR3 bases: TGTGCCAGTACTAGCGGGGTGTACGAGCAGTACTTC.

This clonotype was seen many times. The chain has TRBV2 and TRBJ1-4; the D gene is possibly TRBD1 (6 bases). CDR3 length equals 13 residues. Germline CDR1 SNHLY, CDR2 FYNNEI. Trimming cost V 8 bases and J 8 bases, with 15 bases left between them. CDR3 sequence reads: CASHREGWEKLFF. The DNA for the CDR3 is TGTGCCAGCCACAGGGAGGGCTGGGAAAAACTGTTTTTT.

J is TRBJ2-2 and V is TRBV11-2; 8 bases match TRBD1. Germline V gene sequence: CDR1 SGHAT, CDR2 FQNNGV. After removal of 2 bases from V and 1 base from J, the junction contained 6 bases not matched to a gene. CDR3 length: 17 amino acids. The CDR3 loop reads CASSLTPGGKNTGELFF. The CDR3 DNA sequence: TGTGCCAGCAGCTTAACTCCAGGGGGCAAGAACACCGGGGAGCTGTTTTTT.

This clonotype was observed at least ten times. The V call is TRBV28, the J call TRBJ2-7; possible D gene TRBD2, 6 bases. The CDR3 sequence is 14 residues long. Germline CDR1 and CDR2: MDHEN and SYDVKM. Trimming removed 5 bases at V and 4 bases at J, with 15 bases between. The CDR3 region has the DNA TGTGCCAGCAGTCCCCGGGACTCCCAATACGAGCAGTACTTC. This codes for CASSPRDSQYEQYF.

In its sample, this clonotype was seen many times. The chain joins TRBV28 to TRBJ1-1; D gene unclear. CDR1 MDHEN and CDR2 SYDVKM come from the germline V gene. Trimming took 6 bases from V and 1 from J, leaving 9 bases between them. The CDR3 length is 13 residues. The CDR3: CASSLEGNTEAFF. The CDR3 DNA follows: TGTGCCAGCAGCTTAGAAGGGAACACTGAAGCTTTCTTT.

The CDR3 reads CSARDPPARIGEQFF. The CDR3 nucleotides are TGCAGTGCTAGAGATCCCCCCGCGCGGATTGGGGAGCAGTTCTTC. The rearrangement uses TRBV20-1 and TRBJ2-1; D is undetermined. The CDR3 has 15 residues. The germline V gene encodes CDR1 DFQATT and CDR2 SNEGSKA (reference sequence). The V gene lost 0 bases and the J gene lost 10 bases, with 19 bases spanning the gap.

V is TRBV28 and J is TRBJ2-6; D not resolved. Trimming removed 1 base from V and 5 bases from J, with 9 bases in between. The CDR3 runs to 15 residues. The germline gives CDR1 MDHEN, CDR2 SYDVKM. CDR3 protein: CASSLLATWANVLTF. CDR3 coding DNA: TGTGCCAGCAGTTTATTGGCCACCTGGGCCAACGTCCTGACTTTC.

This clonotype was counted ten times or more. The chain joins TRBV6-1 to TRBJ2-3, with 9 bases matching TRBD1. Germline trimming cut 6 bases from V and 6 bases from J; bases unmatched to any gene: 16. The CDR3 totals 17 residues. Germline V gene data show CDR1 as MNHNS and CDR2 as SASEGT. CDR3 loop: CASSPPPTGGHLDTQYF. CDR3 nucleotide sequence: TGTGCCAGCAGCCCACCCCCCACAGGGGGCCATTTGGATACGCAGTATTTT.

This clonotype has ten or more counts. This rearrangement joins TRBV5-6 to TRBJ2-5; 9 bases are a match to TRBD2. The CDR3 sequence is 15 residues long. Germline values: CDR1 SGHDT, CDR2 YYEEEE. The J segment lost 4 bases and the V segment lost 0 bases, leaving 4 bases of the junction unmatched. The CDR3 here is CASSLALAGRETQYF. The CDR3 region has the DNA TGTGCCAGCAGCTTGGCCCTAGCGGGACGAGAGACCCAGTACTTC.

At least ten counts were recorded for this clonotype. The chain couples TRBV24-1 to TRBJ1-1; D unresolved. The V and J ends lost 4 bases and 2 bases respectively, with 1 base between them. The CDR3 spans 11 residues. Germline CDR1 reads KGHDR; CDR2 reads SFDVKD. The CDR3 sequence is CATSENTEAFF. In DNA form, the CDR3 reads TGTGCCACCAGTGAAAACACTGAAGCTTTCTTT.

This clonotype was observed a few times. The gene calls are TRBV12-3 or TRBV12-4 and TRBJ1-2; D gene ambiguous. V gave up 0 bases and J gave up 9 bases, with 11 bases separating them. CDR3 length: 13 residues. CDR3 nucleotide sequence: TGTGCCAGCAGTTTAGCTGGACCCAGACGCTACACCTTC. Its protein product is CASSLAGPRRYTF.

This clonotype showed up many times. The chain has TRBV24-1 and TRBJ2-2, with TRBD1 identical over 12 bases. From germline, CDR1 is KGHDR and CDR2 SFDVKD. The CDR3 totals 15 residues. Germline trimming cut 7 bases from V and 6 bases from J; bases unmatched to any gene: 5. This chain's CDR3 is CATSRDRGRSGELFF. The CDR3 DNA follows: TGTGCCACCAGCCGGGACAGGGGGCGGTCCGGGGAGCTGTTTTTT.

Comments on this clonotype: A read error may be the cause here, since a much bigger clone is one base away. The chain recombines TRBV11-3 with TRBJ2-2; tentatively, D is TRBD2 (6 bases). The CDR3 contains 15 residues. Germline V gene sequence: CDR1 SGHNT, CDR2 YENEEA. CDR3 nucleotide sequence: TGTGCCAGCAGCTTAGCGGGAGAGTACACCGGGGAGCCGTTTTTT. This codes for CASSLAGEYTGEPFF.